The 10 T cell receptor beta chains given below trace back to one sample, sequenced in a study. TCRdb called the RT-PCR reads again in MiXCR, with one record for every CDR3 protein. Of about 680,000 distinct CDR3 sequences in the sample, 13% to 15% were seen once. The sequenced material came from memory CD4+ T cells from blood. The receptors were gathered from a female donor in good health, serving as a healthy control.

This clonotype was seen repeatedly, ten times or more. The V call is TRBV4-2, the J call TRBJ2-1; 7 bases match TRBD2. Germline trimming cut 1 base from V and 1 base from J; bases unmatched to any gene: 4. Germline V gene data show CDR1 as LGHNA and CDR2 as YNFKEQ. This CDR3 contains 16 residues. The CDR3 nucleotides are TGTGCCAGCAGCCAAGCGGTGGGACTATCCTACAATGAGCAGTTCTTC. It translates to CASSQAVGLSYNEQFF.

This clonotype was observed a few times. The rearrangement links TRBV7-2 to TRBJ2-1; D ambiguous. CDR3 size: 15 residues. CDR1 and CDR2 (germline): SGHTA, FQGNSA. Deletions cut 1 base from V and 2 bases from J, with 9 bases between. CDR3 sequence: CASSLVRLAYNEQFF. The DNA of the CDR3 is TGTGCCAGCAGCTTAGTCCGGCTTGCCTACAATGAGCAGTTCTTC.

This clonotype was observed at least ten times. The chain couples TRBV6-5 to TRBJ2-7; TRBD1 might be the D (5 bases). Trimming took 0 bases from V and 2 from J, leaving 11 bases between them. Per the germline V gene, CDR1 is MNHEY and CDR2 is SVGAGI. The CDR3 length is 15 residues. The CDR3 nucleotides are TGTGCCAGCAGTTACTCGGGGCAGATGACCTACGAGCAGTACTTC. It specifies CASSYSGQMTYEQYF.

This clonotype was seen more than once but under ten times. The chain employs TRBV6-2 or TRBV6-3 and TRBJ2-7, with D unresolved. This CDR3 region has 14 residues. V shed 7 bases and J shed 6 bases, with 19 bases lying between them. From germline, CDR1 is MNHEY and CDR2 SVGEGT. The CDR3 bases are TGTGCCAGCACCCTGTCCAGGAATTCGGGCGAGCAGTACTTC. Translation: CASTLSRNSGEQYF.

This clonotype has a count of ten or more. V and J are TRBV7-2 and TRBJ1-2; a weak D match, TRBD1 (6 bases). CDR3 size: 14 residues. V shed 2 bases and J shed 4 bases, with 11 bases lying between them. In germline, CDR1 is SGHTA, CDR2 FQGNSA. CDR3 in DNA: TGTGCCAGCAGCTTACTTGGGGGGCTCTATGGCTACACCTTC. It translates to CASSLLGGLYGYTF.

This clonotype has ten or more counts. V usage is TRBV10-1 and J usage is TRBJ2-5; 11 bases line up with TRBD2. After removal of 3 bases from V and 3 bases from J, the junction contained 6 bases not matched to a gene. The CDR3 runs to 16 residues. Germline-derived CDR1 and CDR2 are WNHNN and SYGVQD (reference sequence). CDR3 DNA sequence: TGCGCCAGCAGTGACGGCATAGCGGGAGGGGAAGAGACCCAGTACTTC. Protein sequence: CASSDGIAGGEETQYF.

The gene calls are TRBV5-4 and TRBJ2-1, with unresolved D. Germline V gene data show CDR1 as SGHNT and CDR2 as YYREEE (reference sequence). Between the trimmed V and J ends, which lost 4 bases and 7 bases, there was a span of 12 bases. This CDR3 spans 13 amino acids. DNA of the CDR3: TGTGCCAGCAGCCGCCTTGAAAGGAATGAGCAGTTCTTC. It translates to CASSRLERNEQFF.

This clonotype was observed a handful of times. This chain uses TRBV6-1 with TRBJ1-2, with D maybe TRBD1 (5 bases). V was clipped by 7 bases and J by 5 bases, with 17 bases between them. The CDR3 contains 14 residues. The germline V gene encodes CDR1 MNHNS and CDR2 SASEGT. The CDR3 protein is CASIQTAGQYGYTF. CDR3 bases: TGTGCCAGCATCCAAACGGCAGGGCAATATGGCTACACCTTC.

This clonotype was seen a few times. CDR3 in amino acids: CASSLSGKSDTQYF. In DNA, the CDR3 is TGTGCCAGCAGTTTATCGGGGAAATCAGATACGCAGTATTTT. The genes are TRBV12-3 or TRBV12-4 and TRBJ2-3; D may be TRBD2 (5 bases). The CDR3 sequence is 14 residues long. Trimming shortened V by 2 bases and J by 4 bases, and 10 bases separated the two germline ends.

J is TRBJ2-3 and V is TRBV3-1, with TRBD2 identical over 9 bases. CDR3 length equals 16 residues. J lost 1 base, V lost 1 base, and 3 bases had no gene match. Germline CDR1 is LGHDT and CDR2 is YNNKEL (reference sequence). CDR3 nucleotides: TGTGCCAGCAGCCAAGTAGCGGGAGTCGGCACAGATACGCAGTATTTT. It yields the protein CASSQVAGVGTDTQYF.